This note documents a single T cell receptor (beta chain) sequence. Antigen: not known. This sample was taken from a study of response to subunit inactivated influenza vaccine. TCRdb fed the RT-PCR reads into MiXCR, producing one record per CDR3 protein. Of more than 450,000 distinct CDR3 sequences in the sample, less than 10% were seen once. Germline lookup yields CDR1 SGHRS and CDR2 YFSETQ. The CDR3 runs 13 residues. V lost 1 base and J lost 11, with 10 bases in between. Study-wide results and caveats: There was a suggestion from the authors that each seasonal influenza vaccination recruits few new T cells.

The sequencing here drew on PBMCs from blood, taken roughly 24 months after vaccination. The chain employs TRBV5-1 and TRBJ1-6; D is unresolved. The clonotype was recovered from a man between 50 and 75 years old who received an inactivated influenza vaccine. The CDR3 loop is CASSLTEETPLHF. As DNA, the CDR3 is TGCGCCAGCAGCTTGACTGAGGAGACACCCCTCCACTTT. Using reference TRBV5-1 and TRBJ1-6 for the parts outside the CDR3, the full variable domain is KAGVTQTPRYLIKTRGQQVTLSCSPISGHRSVSWYQQTPGQGLQFLFEYFSETQRNKGNFPGRFSGRQFSNSRSEMNVSTLELGDSALYLCASSLTEETPLHFGNGTRLTVT.